The 8 T cell receptor beta chains presented below share a single source sample, sequenced in a study of OX40 agonist ivuxolimab in advanced cancers. Sequenced by immunoSEQ multiplex PCR; TCRdb stores in-frame clones only, minus some. In the table there are approximately 77,000 clones, around 93% of which are singletons. Sequenced material: CD4+ or CD8+ T cells sorted from blood, taken in a trial of the OX40 agonist ivuxolimab. These receptors were taken from an adult with an advanced solid tumor such as melanoma, head and neck, liver or kidney cancer.

The rearrangement uses TRBV9 and TRBJ2-7; D uncertain. The CDR3 covers 14 residues. Germline CDR1 is SGDLS and CDR2 is YYNGEE. V dropped 6 bases and J dropped 0 bases, with 13 bases sitting between them. This chain's CDR3 is CASNPGRSSYEQYF. The CDR3 DNA is TGTGCCAGCAATCCCGGACGGAGCTCCTACGAGCAGTACTTC.

The chain couples TRBV19 to TRBJ1-2; D uncertain. This CDR3 is 15 amino acids long. Deletions cut 2 bases from V and 4 bases from J, with 14 bases between. The germline gives CDR1 LNHDA, CDR2 SQIVND (reference sequence). The CDR3 DNA sequence: TGTGCCAGTAGTATATGGCGGGGTTTCAGCTATGGCTACACCTTC. This translates into CASSIWRGFSYGYTF. The whole variable domain, filled in from reference TRBV19 and TRBJ1-2, reads DGGITQSPKYLFRKEGQNVTLSCEQNLNHDAMYWYRQDPGQGLRLIYYSQIVNDFQKGDIAEGYSVSREKKESFPLTVTSAQKNPTAFYLCASSIWRGFSYGYTFGSGTRLTVV.

The chain joins TRBV29-1 to TRBJ1-5; weak D call: TRBD1 (5 bases). The V end lost 4 bases, the J end lost 6 bases, and 16 bases lay between the germline ends. Germline loops: CDR1 SQVTM, CDR2 ANQGSEA. The CDR3 covers 14 residues. The CDR3 sequence is CSVVLLGDGQPQHF. The CDR3 nucleotides are TGCAGCGTTGTCTTACTCGGGGACGGTCAGCCCCAGCATTTT.

The chain is built from TRBV9 and TRBJ1-4; D might be TRBD1 (5 bases). The CDR3 sequence is 15 residues long. The V gene's germline CDR1 is SGDLS and CDR2 YYNGEE. Trimming stripped 6 bases from V and 4 bases from J, with 16 bases between. CDR3 in amino acids: CASTGGRLLNEKLFF. CDR3 coding DNA: TGTGCCAGCACGGGGGGAAGGCTGCTTAATGAAAAACTGTTTTTT.

The gene calls are TRBV11-2 and TRBJ1-5; D perhaps matches TRBD1 (5 bases). V lost 5 bases and J 3 bases, leaving 14 bases between the germline ends. The CDR3 is 15 amino acids. Germline values: CDR1 SGHAT, CDR2 FQNNGV. The CDR3 nucleotides read TGTGCCAGCAGCAAAAACGGGGGAGACAATCAGCCCCAGCATTTT. It specifies CASSKNGGDNQPQHF.

This clone was detected only once. The rearrangement uses TRBV4-2 and TRBJ1-5; D uncertain. Trimming pared 5 bases from V and 3 bases from J, leaving 14 bases between. The CDR3 spans 15 residues. CDR1 LGHNA and CDR2 YNFKEQ come from the germline V gene. CDR3 coding DNA: TGTGCCAGCAGCTTGTGGCTCAGCACCAATCAGCCCCAGCATTTT. It is translated as CASSLWLSTNQPQHF.

This clone was detected only once. The V call is TRBV6-1, the J call TRBJ2-3; D gene uncertain. The CDR3 covers 14 residues. Germline CDR1 and CDR2: MNHNS and SASEGT. V was shortened by 0 bases and J by 4 bases, with 8 bases between the two germline ends. DNA of the CDR3: TGTGCCAGCAGTGAAGCGCCAATAGCAGATACGCAGTATTTT. Translation gives CASSEAPIADTQYF.

J is TRBJ2-5 and V is TRBV9, with a tentative D call TRBD1 (5 bases). The CDR3 extends over 14 amino acids. Trimming cost V 0 bases and J 5 bases, with 11 bases left between them. Per germline, CDR1 SGDLS and CDR2 YYNGEE. The CDR3 reads CASSVEDTWETQYF. CDR3 nucleotide sequence: TGTGCCAGCAGCGTAGAGGACACCTGGGAGACCCAGTACTTC.